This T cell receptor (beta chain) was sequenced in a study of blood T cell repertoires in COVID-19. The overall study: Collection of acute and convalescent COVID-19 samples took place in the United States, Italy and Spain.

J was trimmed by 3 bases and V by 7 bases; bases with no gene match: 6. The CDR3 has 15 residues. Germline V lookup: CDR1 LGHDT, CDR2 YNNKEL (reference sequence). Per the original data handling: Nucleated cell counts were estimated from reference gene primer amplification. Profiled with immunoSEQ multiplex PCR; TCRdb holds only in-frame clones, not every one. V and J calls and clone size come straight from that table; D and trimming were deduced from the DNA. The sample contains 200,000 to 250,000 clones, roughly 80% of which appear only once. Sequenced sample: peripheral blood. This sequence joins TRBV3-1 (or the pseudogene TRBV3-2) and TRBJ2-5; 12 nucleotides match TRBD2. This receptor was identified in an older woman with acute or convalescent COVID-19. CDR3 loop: CASTLAGGGKETQYF. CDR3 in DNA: TGTGCCAGCACCCTAGCGGGGGGGGGAAAAGAGACCCAGTACTTC.